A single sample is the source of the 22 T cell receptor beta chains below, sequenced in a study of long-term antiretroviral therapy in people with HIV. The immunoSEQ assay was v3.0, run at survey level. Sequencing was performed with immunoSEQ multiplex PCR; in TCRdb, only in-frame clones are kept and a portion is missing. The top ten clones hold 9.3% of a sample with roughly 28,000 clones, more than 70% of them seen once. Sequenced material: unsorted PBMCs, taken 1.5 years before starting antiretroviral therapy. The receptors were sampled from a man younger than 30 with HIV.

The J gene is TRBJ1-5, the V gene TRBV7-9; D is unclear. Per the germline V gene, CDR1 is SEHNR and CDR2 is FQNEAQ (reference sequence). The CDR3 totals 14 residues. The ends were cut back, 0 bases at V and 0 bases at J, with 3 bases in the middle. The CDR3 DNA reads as TGTGCCAGCAGCTTAGCGGCTAGCAATCAGCCCCAGCATTTT. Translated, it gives CASSLAASNQPQHF.

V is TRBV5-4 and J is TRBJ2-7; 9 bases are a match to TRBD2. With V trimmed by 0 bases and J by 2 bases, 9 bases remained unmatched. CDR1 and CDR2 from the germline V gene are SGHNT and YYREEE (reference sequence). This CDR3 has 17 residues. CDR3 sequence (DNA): TGTGCCAGCAGCTTGGCTCTAGCGGGACCATTAACCTACGAGCAGTACTTC. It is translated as CASSLALAGPLTYEQYF. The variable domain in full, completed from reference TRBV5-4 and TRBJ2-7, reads ETGVTQSPTHLIKTRGQQVTLRCSSQSGHNTVSWYQQALGQGPQFIFQYYREEENGRGNFPPRFSGLQFPNYSSELNVNALELDDSALYLCASSLALAGPLTYEQYFGPGTRLTVT.

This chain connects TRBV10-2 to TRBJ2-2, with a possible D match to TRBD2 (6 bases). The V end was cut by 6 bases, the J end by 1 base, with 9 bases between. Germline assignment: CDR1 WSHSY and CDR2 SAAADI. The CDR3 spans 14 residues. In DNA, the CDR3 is TGCGCCAGCAGACTAGCCGTGAACACCGGGGAGCTGTTTTTT. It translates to CASRLAVNTGELFF.

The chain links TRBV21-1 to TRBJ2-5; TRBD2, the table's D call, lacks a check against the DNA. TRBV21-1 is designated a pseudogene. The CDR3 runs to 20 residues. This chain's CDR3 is CASSPPGLAGGRQYQETQYF. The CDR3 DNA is TGTGCCAGCAGCCCCCCCGGACTAGCGGGGGGCCGACAGTACCAAGAGACCCAGTACTTC.

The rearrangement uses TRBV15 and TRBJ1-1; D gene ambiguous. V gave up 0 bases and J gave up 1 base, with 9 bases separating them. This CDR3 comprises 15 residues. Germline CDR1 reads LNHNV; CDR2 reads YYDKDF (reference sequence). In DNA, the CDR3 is TGTGCCACCAGCAGAGATCACCCATGGAACACTGAAGCTTTCTTT. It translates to CATSRDHPWNTEAFF.

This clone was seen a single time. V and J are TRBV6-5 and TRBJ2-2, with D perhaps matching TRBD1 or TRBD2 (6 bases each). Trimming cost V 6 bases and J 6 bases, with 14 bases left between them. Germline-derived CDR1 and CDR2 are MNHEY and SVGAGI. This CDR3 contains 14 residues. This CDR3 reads CASRTTGGPGELFF. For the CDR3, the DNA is TGTGCCAGCAGAACAACTGGGGGGCCCGGGGAGCTGTTTTTT.

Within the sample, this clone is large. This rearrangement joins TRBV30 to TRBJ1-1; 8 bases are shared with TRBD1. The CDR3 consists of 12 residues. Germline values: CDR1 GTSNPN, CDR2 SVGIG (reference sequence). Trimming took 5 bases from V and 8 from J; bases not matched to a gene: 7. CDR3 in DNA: TGTGCCTGGGGACAGGGTTTTGTCGAAGCTTTCTTT. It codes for CAWGQGFVEAFF.

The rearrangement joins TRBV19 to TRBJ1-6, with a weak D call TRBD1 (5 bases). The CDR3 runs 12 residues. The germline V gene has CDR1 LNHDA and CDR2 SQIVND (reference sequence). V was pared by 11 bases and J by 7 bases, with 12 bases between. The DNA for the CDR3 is TGTGCCTGGGACGGGAGAAATTCACCCCTCCACTTT. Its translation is CAWDGRNSPLHF.

The CDR3 is CASSPGRGYEQYF. The DNA for the CDR3 is TGTGCCAGTAGTCCGGGAAGGGGCTACGAGCAGTACTTC. This chain links TRBV19 with TRBJ2-7; the D call may be TRBD1 or TRBD2 (5 bases each). Germline V gene data show CDR1 as LNHDA and CDR2 as SQIVND (reference sequence). The CDR3 is 13 amino acids. Trimming cost V 5 bases and J 3 bases, with 11 bases left between them.

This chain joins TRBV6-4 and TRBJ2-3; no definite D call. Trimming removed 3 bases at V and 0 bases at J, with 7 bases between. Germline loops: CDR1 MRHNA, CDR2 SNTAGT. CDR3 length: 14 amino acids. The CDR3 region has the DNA TGTGCCAGCAGTGAGCAGGAGAGCACAGATACGCAGTATTTT. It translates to CASSEQESTDTQYF.

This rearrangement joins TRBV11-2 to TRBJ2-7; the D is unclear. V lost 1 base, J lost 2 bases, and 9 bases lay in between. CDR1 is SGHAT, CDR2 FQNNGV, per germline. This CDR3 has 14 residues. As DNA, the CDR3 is TGTGCCAGCAGCTTAGGCGCAAGCGCCTACGAGCAGTACTTC. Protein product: CASSLGASAYEQYF.

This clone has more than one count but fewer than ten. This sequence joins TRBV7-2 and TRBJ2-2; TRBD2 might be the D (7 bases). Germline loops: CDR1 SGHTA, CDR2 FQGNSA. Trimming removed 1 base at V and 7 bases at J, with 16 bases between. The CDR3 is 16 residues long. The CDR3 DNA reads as TGTGCCAGCAGCTTAGAAATCGGGGGGCAGGGCGGGGAGCTGTTTTTT. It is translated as CASSLEIGGQGGELFF.

CDR3 sequence: CASSPWTPSSYNEQFF. The CDR3 DNA follows: TGTGCCAGCAGCCCCTGGACCCCGAGCTCCTACAATGAGCAGTTCTTC. The chain combines TRBV7-9 with TRBJ2-1; D not certain. Germline V gene lookup returns CDR1 SEHNR and CDR2 FQNEAQ (reference sequence). The CDR3 length is 16 residues. V was clipped by 5 bases and J by 0 bases, with 14 bases between them.

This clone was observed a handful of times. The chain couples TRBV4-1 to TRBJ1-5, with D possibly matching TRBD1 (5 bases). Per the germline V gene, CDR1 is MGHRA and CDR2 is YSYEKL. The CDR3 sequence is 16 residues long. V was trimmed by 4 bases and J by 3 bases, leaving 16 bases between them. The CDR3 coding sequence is TGCGCCAGCAGCCGCGCGTTCAGCAGGGACAATCAGCCCCAGCATTTT. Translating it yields CASSRAFSRDNQPQHF.

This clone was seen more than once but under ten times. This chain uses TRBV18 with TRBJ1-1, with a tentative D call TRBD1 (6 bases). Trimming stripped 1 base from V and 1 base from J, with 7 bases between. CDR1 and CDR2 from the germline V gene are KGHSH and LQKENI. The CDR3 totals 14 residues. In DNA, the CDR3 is TGTGCCAGCTCACCACGACAGGCGAACACTGAAGCTTTCTTT. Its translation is CASSPRQANTEAFF. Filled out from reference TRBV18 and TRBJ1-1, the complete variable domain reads NAGVMQNPRHLVRRRGQEARLRCSPMKGHSHVYWYRQLPEEGLKFMVYLQKENIIDESGMPKERFSAEFPKEGPSILRIQQVVRGDSAAYFCASSPRQANTEAFFGQGTRLTVV.

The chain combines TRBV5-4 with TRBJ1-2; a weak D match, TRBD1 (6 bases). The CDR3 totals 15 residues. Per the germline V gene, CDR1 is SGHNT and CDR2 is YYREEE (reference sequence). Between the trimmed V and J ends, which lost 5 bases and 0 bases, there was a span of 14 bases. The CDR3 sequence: CASRGVAGANYGYTF. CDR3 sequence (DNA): TGTGCCAGCAGGGGGGTGGCAGGGGCTAACTATGGCTACACCTTC.

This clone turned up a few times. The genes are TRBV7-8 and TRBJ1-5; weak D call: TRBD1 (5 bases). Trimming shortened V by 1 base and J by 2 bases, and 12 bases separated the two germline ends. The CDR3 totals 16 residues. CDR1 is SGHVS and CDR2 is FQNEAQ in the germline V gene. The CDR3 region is CASSLGRGGGNQPQHF. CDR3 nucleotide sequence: TGTGCCAGCAGCTTAGGGCGGGGCGGGGGCAATCAGCCCCAGCATTTT.

In DNA, the CDR3 is TGCGCCAGCAGCTTGGGGGACAGGGGAAACACCATATATTTT. Its translation: CASSLGDRGNTIYF. The rearrangement links TRBV5-1 to TRBJ1-3; 8 nucleotides agree with TRBD1. Trimming took 0 bases from V and 4 from J; bases not matched to a gene: 0. Germline V gene data show CDR1 as SGHRS and CDR2 as YFSETQ. This CDR3 has 14 residues.

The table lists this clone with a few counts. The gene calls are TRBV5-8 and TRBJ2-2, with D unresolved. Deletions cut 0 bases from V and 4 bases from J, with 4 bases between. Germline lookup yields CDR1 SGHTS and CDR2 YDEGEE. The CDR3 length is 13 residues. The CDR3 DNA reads TGTGCCAGCAGCTTGGAGAGCACCGGGGAGCTGTTTTTT. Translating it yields CASSLESTGELFF.

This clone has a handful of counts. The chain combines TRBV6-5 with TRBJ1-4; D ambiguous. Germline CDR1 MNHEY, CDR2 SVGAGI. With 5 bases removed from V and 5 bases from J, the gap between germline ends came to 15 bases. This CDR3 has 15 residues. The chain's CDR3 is CASSRYGFANEKLFF. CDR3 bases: TGTGCCAGCAGTCGCTACGGATTCGCGAATGAAAAACTGTTTTTT.

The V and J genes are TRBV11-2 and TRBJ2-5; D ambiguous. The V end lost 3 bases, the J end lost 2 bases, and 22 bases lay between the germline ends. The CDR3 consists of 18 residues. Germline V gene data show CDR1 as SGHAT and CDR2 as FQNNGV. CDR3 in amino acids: CASSFLAPYKALQETQYF. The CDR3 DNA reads TGTGCCAGCAGCTTTTTGGCCCCCTACAAGGCCCTTCAAGAGACCCAGTACTTC.

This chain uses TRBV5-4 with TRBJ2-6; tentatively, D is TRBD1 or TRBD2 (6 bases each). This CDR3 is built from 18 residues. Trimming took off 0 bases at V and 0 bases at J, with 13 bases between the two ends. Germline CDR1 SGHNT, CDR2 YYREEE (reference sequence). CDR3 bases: TGTGCCAGCAGCTTGGCCTGGGGGGCTGACTCTGGGGCCAACGTCCTGACTTTC. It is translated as CASSLAWGADSGANVLTF.